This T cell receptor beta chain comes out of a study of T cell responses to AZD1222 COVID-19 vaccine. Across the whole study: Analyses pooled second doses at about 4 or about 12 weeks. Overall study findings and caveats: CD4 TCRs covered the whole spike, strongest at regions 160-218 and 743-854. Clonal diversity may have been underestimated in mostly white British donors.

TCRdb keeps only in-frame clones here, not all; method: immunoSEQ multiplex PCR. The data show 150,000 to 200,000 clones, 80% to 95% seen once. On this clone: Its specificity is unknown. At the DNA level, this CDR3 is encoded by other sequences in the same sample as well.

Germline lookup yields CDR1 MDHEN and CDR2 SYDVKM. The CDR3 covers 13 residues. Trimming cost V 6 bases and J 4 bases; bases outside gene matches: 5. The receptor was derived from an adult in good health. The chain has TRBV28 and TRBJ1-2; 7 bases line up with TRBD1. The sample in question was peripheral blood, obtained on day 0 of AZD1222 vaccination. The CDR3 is CASSPGQSYGYTF. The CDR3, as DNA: TGTGCCAGCAGCCCGGGACAGAGCTATGGCTACACCTTC.